The clone carrying this T cell receptor beta chain was observed many times. Its antigen is undetermined. Amplified TCR beta CDR3 regions derived from RNA transcripts. HTBI primers were used for first-round RT-PCR of the TCR CDR3. Via MiXCR, TCRdb re-called the multiplex PCR reads, giving one row per CDR3 protein. The repertoire includes about 720,000 distinct CDR3 sequences, about a sixth of them detected once, and approximately 8% sits in the top ten. Source material for PBMCs was 9 to 10 ml fresh peripheral blood. The data belong to a study of T cells in Graves' hyperthyroidism and ophthalmopathy. General observations from the study: Appearing also in blood were most of the thyroid clonotypes expanded above 0.001.

This CDR3 is 14 amino acids long. Trimming removed 2 bases from V and 6 bases from J, with 14 bases in between. The germline V gene has CDR1 SQVTM and CDR2 ANQGSEA. The chain has TRBV29-1 and TRBJ2-1; D perhaps matches TRBD1 (6 bases). Sequencing was done on a sample of blood. This receptor was obtained from a man aged 18 to 29 with Graves' hyperthyroidism. The CDR3 DNA reads as TGCAGCGTTGAACCCAGGGGAAGGGGCAATGAGCAGTTCTTC. It codes for CSVEPRGRGNEQFF.